The 20 T cell receptor beta chains below come from one sample, sequenced in a study of molecular identifiers for immune sequencing clone quantification. TCRdb itself ran the PCR reads through MiXCR, one entry per CDR3 protein. The data contain some 100,000 distinct CDR3 sequences, 35% to 40% of them singletons. Sample: naive CD8+ T cells from blood, with Jurkat cell RNA spiked in. This sample's subset: FACS-sorted CD8+CD4-CCR7+CD45RA+ naive T cells. All receptors come from a human donor in good health. Some libraries in this study had Jurkat cell RNA spiked in.

This clonotype has only one observation. This sequence may be a read error, since a much larger clone differs from it by one base. V and J are TRBV29-1 and TRBJ1-1; perhaps TRBD1 as D (5 bases). This CDR3 is 12 amino acids long. Germline V CDR1 and CDR2: SQVTM, ANQGSEA. CDR3 nucleotide sequence: TGCAGCGTTGAGGGAGGGGTAACTGAAGCTATCTTT. This encodes CSVEGGVTEAIF.

V gene TRBV6-1 combines with J gene TRBJ2-7; 9 bases line up with TRBD1. Unmatched junction bases numbered 8, after V lost 4 bases and J lost 4 bases. This CDR3 has 15 amino acids. Germline lookup yields CDR1 MNHNS and CDR2 SASEGT. CDR3 protein: CASSGFSGQGYEQYF. The DNA for the CDR3 is TGTGCCAGCAGTGGATTTTCGGGACAGGGTTACGAGCAGTACTTC.

This clonotype has a handful of counts. This chain connects TRBV7-9 to TRBJ2-1; 7 bases agree with TRBD2. This CDR3 has 14 residues. Germline-derived CDR1 and CDR2 are SEHNR and FQNEAQ (reference sequence). V lost 6 bases, J lost 4 bases, and 6 bases stayed unmatched. The CDR3 DNA reads as TGTGCCAGCAGATCCAGCGGGGAATACAATGAGCAGTTCTTC. Translation gives CASRSSGEYNEQFF.

V usage is TRBV28 and J usage is TRBJ2-2; 12 positions match TRBD2. The V gene's germline CDR1 is MDHEN and CDR2 SYDVKM. The junction had 13 bases not matched to a gene; V was cut back by 2 bases and J by 3 bases. The CDR3 is 20 residues long. CDR3 DNA sequence: TGTGCCAGCAGTTTAATAAGACTAGCGGGAGCCTCAGGGGACACCGGGGAGCTGTTTTTT. Its protein product is CASSLIRLAGASGDTGELFF. The full variable domain, rest sourced from reference TRBV28 and TRBJ2-2, is DVKVTQSSRYLVKRTGEKVFLECVQDMDHENMFWYRQDPGLGLRLIYFSYDVKMKEKGDIPEGYSVSREKKERFSLILESASTNQTSMYLCASSLIRLAGASGDTGELFFGEGSRLTVL.

On this clonotype itself: A much larger clonotype is one base distant, so this may be a read error. The chain uses TRBV6-1 and TRBJ2-7; the D gene is possibly TRBD2 (6 bases). This CDR3 region has 14 residues. The V gene lost 5 bases and the J gene lost 4 bases, with 15 bases spanning the gap. Per germline, CDR1 MNHNS and CDR2 SASEGT. CDR3 sequence reads: CASSSETRSYEQYF. As DNA, the CDR3 is TGTGCCAGCAGTTCCGAGACTAGGTCTTACGAGCAGTACTTC.

This clonotype has ten or more counts. The J gene is TRBJ2-3, the V gene TRBV7-2; TRBD2 agrees at 8 bases. The CDR3 covers 15 residues. Trimming cost V 3 bases and J 3 bases; bases outside gene matches: 5. The germline V gene has CDR1 SGHTA and CDR2 FQGNSA. In DNA form, the CDR3 reads TGTGCCAGCAGCTTGACTAGCGATTTGACAGATACGCAGTATTTT. Translated: CASSLTSDLTDTQYF.

CDR3 protein: CASSLAGFSNQPQHF. CDR3 in DNA: TGTGCCAGCAGCTTGGCCGGGTTTAGCAATCAGCCCCAGCATTTT. This chain links TRBV5-6 with TRBJ1-5; no clear D. The germline CDR1 and CDR2 sequences are SGHDT and YYEEEE. This CDR3 is built from 15 residues. V was shortened by 0 bases and J by 0 bases, with 7 bases between the two germline ends.

A few counts support this clonotype. This rearrangement joins TRBV27 to TRBJ1-4; D unclear. Germline loops: CDR1 MNHEY, CDR2 SMNVEV (reference sequence). CDR3 length equals 12 residues. V was clipped by 10 bases and J by 4 bases, with 10 bases between them. In DNA form, the CDR3 reads TGTGCCACCGGAGGGCTTAATGAAAAACTGTTTTTT. It yields the protein CATGGLNEKLFF.

This clonotype has a handful of counts. The rearrangement links TRBV6-2 or TRBV6-3 to TRBJ2-1, with TRBD2 matching 8 bases. Per germline, CDR1 MNHEY and CDR2 SVGEGT. Unmatched junction bases numbered 6, after V lost 4 bases and J lost 7 bases. The CDR3 contains 14 residues. In DNA form, the CDR3 reads TGTGCCAGCAGTTTTCGGGGGGGGCGAAATGAGCAGTTCTTC. Amino acids: CASSFRGGRNEQFF.

The chain carries TRBV20-1 and TRBJ2-7; 7 positions match TRBD1. Trimming took 2 bases from V and 3 from J; bases not matched to a gene: 13. Germline V lookup: CDR1 DFQATT, CDR2 SNEGSKA (reference sequence). This CDR3 comprises 16 residues. This CDR3 is CSARLLRQGASYEQYF. The DNA of the CDR3 is TGCAGTGCTAGATTACTCAGACAGGGAGCTAGCTACGAGCAGTACTTC.

V is TRBV6-5 and J is TRBJ2-1, with D tentatively TRBD1 (6 bases). V was cut by 4 bases and J by 4 bases, with 8 bases left in between. CDR3 length equals 13 residues. The V gene's germline CDR1 is MNHEY and CDR2 SVGAGI. Here the CDR3 reads CASSSQGYNEQFF. Written as DNA, the CDR3 is TGTGCCAGCAGTTCACAGGGTTACAATGAGCAGTTCTTC.

This clonotype came up a few times. V is TRBV9 and J is TRBJ1-1; D is ambiguous. Germline lookup yields CDR1 SGDLS and CDR2 YYNGEE. Trimming took off 4 bases at V and 1 base at J, with 11 bases between the two ends. CDR3 size: 14 residues. The CDR3 DNA reads TGTGCCAGCAGCTACAGCGCCGGGAACACTGAAGCTTTCTTT. Its protein is CASSYSAGNTEAFF. Looking up the rest from reference TRBV9 and TRBJ1-1 gives the full variable domain: DSGVTQTPKHLITATGQRVTLRCSPRSGDLSVYWYQQSLDQGLQFLIQYYNGEERAKGNILERFSAQQFPDLHSELNLSSLELGDSALYFCASSYSAGNTEAFFGQGTRLTVV.

The J gene is TRBJ1-5, the V gene TRBV6-2 or TRBV6-3; D is perhaps TRBD1 (5 bases). The CDR3 has 14 residues. V lost 7 bases and J 4 bases, leaving 14 bases between the germline ends. Looked up from germline, CDR1 is MNHEY and CDR2 is SVGEGT. CDR3 sequence: CASTSIRGNQPQHF. DNA for the CDR3: TGTGCCAGCACCTCAATAAGGGGTAATCAGCCCCAGCATTTT.

This clonotype was detected many times. The rearrangement uses TRBV4-2 and TRBJ2-3; D is perhaps TRBD2 (6 bases). Deletions cut 0 bases from V and 3 bases from J, with 10 bases between. This CDR3 is built from 15 residues. The germline gives CDR1 LGHNA, CDR2 YNFKEQ. CDR3 bases: TGTGCCAGCAGCCAAGATCCGGGAGAGACAGATACGCAGTATTTT. Protein: CASSQDPGETDTQYF.

This clonotype was picked up a small number of times. The chain uses TRBV2 and TRBJ2-7; TRBD1 matches at 7 bases. CDR3 size: 13 residues. In germline, CDR1 is SNHLY, CDR2 FYNNEI. The CDR3 is CVSEEQGFYEQYF. CDR3 in DNA: TGTGTCTCCGAAGAACAGGGGTTCTACGAGCAGTACTTC.

This clonotype was seen a few times. Because the CDR3 is missing its conserved closing phenylalanine or tryptophan, this is likely a read error. The limits of the CDR3 on the DNA are not certain, so only TCRdb's listed CDR3 is given. The rearrangement links TRBV6-1 to TRBJ2-5; TRBD2 is the table's D call, not checked against the DNA. Germline V gives CDR1 MNHNS, CDR2 SASEGT. The CDR3 has 11 residues if both end residues are counted. The chain's CDR3 is CASSQGIERVV.

This clonotype was seen repeatedly, ten times or more. This chain joins TRBV28 and TRBJ2-5; D is unclear. Looked up from germline, CDR1 is MDHEN and CDR2 is SYDVKM. The CDR3 extends over 14 amino acids. The germline V and J ends were trimmed by 3 bases and 1 base, with 9 bases remaining between them. The CDR3 here is CASSFLGSQETQYF. The CDR3 region has the DNA TGTGCCAGCAGTTTTCTAGGGTCCCAAGAGACCCAGTACTTC.

Of note for this clonotype: At one end, the junction sequence differs from germline, possibly due to a read error. The chain couples TRBV9 to TRBJ2-2; 7 nucleotides align to TRBD1. Germline CDR1 is SGDLS and CDR2 is YYNGEE. The CDR3 consists of 13 residues. CDR3 sequence (DNA): TGTGCCTGCAGCTTAGGGGGCGCCGGGGAGCTGTTTTTT. It is translated as CACSLGGAGELFF.

At least ten counts were recorded for this clonotype. V is TRBV7-9 and J is TRBJ2-7; D not resolved. V gave up 0 bases and J gave up 3 bases, with 9 bases separating them. Germline CDR1 is SEHNR and CDR2 is FQNEAQ (reference sequence). The CDR3 is 14 amino acids. The CDR3 nucleotides are TGTGCCAGCAGCTTAGCGTCCCTAGTCTACGAGCAGTACTTC. It yields the protein CASSLASLVYEQYF.

For this clonotype: This may arise from a read error, as a much more abundant clone is one base away. Since the CDR3 does not end with the conserved phenylalanine or tryptophan, this likely comes from a read error. Written as DNA, the CDR3 is TGCGCCAGCAGCCAAGTGCCCACAGGGTTGGACTATGGCTACACCATC. Residues: CASSQVPTGLDYGYTI. This rearrangement joins TRBV4-1 to TRBJ1-2, with D perhaps TRBD1 (6 bases). This CDR3 contains 16 residues. V was clipped by 1 base and J by 3 bases, with 15 bases between them. Germline CDR1 and CDR2: MGHRA and YSYEKL.